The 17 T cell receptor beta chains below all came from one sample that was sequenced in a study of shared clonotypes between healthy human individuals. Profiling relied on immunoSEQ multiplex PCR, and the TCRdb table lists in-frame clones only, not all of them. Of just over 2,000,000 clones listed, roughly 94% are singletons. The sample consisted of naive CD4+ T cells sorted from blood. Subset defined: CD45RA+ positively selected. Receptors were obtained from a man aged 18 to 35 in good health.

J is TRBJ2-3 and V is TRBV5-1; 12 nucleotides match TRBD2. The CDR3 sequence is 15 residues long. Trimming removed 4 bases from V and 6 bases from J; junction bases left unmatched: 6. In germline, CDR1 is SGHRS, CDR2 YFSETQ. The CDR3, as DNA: TGCGCCAGCAGCCTGACTAGCGGGAGTGGGGATACGCAGTATTTT. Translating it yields CASSLTSGSGDTQYF.

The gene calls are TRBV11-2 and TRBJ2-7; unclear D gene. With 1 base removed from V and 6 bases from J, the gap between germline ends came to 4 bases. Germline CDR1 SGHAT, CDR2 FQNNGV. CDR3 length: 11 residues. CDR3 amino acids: CASSLVLEQYF. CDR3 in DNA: TGTGCCAGCAGCTTAGTTCTCGAGCAGTACTTC. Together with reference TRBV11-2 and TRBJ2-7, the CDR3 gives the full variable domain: EAGVAQSPRYKIIEKRQSVAFWCNPISGHATLYWYQQILGQGPKLLIQFQNNGVVDDSQLPKDRFSAERLKGVDSTLKIQPAKLEDSAVYLCASSLVLEQYFGPGTRLTVT.

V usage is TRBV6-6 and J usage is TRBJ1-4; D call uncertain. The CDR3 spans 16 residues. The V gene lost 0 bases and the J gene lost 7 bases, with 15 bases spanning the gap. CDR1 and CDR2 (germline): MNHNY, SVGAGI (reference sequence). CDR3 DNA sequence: TGTGCCAGCAGTTACTCGAGTGGCAGGTCTGGTGAAAAACTGTTTTTT. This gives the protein CASSYSSGRSGEKLFF.

CDR3 bases: TGTGCCAGCAGTCCCTTTAGCCGGCCAACCTACGAGCAGTACTTC. Protein sequence: CASSPFSRPTYEQYF. V gene TRBV27 combines with J gene TRBJ2-7; D remains ambiguous. V shed 5 bases and J shed 2 bases, with 16 bases lying between them. CDR1 is MNHEY and CDR2 is SMNVEV in the germline V gene (reference sequence). The CDR3 consists of 15 residues.

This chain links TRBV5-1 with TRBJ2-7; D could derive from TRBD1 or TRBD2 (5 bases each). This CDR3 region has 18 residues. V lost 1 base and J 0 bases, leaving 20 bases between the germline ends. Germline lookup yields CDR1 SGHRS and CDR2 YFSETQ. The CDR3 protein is CASSLSGSQGTLSYEQYF. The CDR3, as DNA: TGCGCCAGCAGCTTGTCCGGCTCCCAAGGGACGCTCTCCTACGAGCAGTACTTC.

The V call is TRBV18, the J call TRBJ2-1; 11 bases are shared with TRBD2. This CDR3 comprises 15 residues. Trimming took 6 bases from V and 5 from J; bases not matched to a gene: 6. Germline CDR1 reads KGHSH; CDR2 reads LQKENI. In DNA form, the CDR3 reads TGTGCCAGCTCCTCACTAGCGGGAGTCCACAATGAGCAGTTCTTC. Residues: CASSSLAGVHNEQFF. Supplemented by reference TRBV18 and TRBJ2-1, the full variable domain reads NAGVMQNPRHLVRRRGQEARLRCSPMKGHSHVYWYRQLPEEGLKFMVYLQKENIIDESGMPKERFSAEFPKEGPSILRIQQVVRGDSAAYFCASSSLAGVHNEQFFGPGTRLTVL.

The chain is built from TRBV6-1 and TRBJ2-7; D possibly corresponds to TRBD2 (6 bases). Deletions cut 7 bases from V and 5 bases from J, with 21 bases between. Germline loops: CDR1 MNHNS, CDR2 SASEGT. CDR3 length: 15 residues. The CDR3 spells CASTGSRRDEDEQYF. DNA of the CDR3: TGTGCCAGCACAGGAAGTCGGCGGGACGAGGACGAGCAGTACTTC.

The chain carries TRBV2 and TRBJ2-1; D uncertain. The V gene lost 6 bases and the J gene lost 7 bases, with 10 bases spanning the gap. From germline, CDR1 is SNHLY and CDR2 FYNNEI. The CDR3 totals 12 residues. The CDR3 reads CASSRDWNEQFF. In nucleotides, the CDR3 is TGTGCCAGCAGCCGAGATTGGAATGAGCAGTTCTTC.

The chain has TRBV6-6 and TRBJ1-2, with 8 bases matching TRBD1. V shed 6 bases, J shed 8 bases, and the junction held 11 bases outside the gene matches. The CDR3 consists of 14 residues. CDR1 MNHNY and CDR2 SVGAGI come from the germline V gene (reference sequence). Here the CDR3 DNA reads TGTGCCAGCAGAACACCGGACAGGGCAGGCGGCTACACCTTC. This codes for CASRTPDRAGGYTF.

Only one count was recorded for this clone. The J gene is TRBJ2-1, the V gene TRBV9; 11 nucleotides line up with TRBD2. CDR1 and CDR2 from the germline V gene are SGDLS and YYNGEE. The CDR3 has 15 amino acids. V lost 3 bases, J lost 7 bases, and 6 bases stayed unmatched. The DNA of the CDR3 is TGTGCCAGCAGCGCGGGACTAGCGGTTGTAAATGAGCAGTTCTTC. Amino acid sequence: CASSAGLAVVNEQFF. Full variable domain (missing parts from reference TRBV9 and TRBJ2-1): DSGVTQTPKHLITATGQRVTLRCSPRSGDLSVYWYQQSLDQGLQFLIQYYNGEERAKGNILERFSAQQFPDLHSELNLSSLELGDSALYFCASSAGLAVVNEQFFGPGTRLTVL.

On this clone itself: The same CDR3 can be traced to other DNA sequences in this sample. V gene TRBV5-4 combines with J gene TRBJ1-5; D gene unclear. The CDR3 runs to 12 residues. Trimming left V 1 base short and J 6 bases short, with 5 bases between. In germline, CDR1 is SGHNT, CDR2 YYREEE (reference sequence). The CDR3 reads CASSLQGQPQHF. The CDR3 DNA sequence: TGTGCCAGCAGCTTGCAAGGTCAGCCCCAGCATTTT.

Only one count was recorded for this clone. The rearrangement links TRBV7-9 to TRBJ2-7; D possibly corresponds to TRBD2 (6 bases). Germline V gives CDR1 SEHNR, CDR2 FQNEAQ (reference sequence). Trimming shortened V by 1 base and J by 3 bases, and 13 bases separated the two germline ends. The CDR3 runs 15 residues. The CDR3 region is CASSLGGDGYYEQYF. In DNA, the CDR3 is TGTGCCAGCAGCTTAGGCGGGGACGGATACTACGAGCAGTACTTC. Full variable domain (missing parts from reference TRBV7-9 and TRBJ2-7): DTGVSQNPRHKITKRGQNVTFRCDPISEHNRLYWYRQTLGQGPEFLTYFQNEAQLEKSRLLSDRFSAERPKGSFSTLEIQRTEQGDSAMYLCASSLGGDGYYEQYFGPGTRLTVT.

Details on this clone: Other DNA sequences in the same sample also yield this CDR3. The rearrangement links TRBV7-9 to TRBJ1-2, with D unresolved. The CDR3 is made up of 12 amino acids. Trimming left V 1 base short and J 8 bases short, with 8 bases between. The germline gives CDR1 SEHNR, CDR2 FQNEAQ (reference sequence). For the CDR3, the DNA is TGTGCCAGCAGCTTAGAAGGGTACGGCTACACCTTC. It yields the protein CASSLEGYGYTF.

CDR3 loop: CASSVGVGGADTIYF. The DNA of the CDR3 is TGTGCCAGCAGCGTAGGCGTGGGGGGCGCGGACACCATATATTTT. The chain combines TRBV9 with TRBJ1-3; perhaps TRBD1 as D (6 bases). Germline V CDR1 and CDR2: SGDLS, YYNGEE. CDR3 length: 15 residues. The ends were cut back, 0 bases at V and 8 bases at J, with 15 bases in the middle.

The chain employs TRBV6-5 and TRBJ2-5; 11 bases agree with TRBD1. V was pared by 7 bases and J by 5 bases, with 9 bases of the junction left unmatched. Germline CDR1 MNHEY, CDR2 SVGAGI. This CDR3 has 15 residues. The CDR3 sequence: CASTPVGTGGETQYF. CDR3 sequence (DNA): TGTGCCAGCACCCCCGTAGGGACAGGGGGGGAGACCCAGTACTTC.

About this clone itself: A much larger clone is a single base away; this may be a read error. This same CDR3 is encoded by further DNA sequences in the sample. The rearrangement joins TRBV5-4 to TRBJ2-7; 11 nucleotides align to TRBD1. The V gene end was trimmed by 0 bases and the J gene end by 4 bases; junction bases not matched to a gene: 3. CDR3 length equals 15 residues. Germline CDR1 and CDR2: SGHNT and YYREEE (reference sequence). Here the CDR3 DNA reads TGTGCCAGCAGCTTGGCGGGACAGGGGGGATACGAGCAGTACTTC. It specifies CASSLAGQGGYEQYF.

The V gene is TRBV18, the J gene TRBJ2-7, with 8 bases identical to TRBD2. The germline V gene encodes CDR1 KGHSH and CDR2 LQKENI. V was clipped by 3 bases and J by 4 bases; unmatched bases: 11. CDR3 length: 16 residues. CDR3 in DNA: TGTGCCAGCTCACCGACCGGGACTAGAATTGTTTACGAGCAGTACTTC. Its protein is CASSPTGTRIVYEQYF.